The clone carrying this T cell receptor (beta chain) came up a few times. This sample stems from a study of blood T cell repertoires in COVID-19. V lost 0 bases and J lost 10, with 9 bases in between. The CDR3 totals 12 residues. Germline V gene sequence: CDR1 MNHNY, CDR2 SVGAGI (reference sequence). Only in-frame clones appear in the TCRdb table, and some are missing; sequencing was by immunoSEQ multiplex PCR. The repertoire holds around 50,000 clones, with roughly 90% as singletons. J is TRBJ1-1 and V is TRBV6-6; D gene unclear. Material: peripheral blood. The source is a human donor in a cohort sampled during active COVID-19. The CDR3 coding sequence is TGTGCCAGCAGTTACTCGGCGGGAGGAGCTTTCTTT. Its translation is CASSYSAGGAFF.